This is a list of T cell receptor beta chains from one sample in a study of regulatory T cells in long-lasting Graves disease. From the multiplex PCR reads, TCRdb called clonotypes with MiXCR, one entry per CDR3 protein. The repertoire consists of a few hundred thousand distinct CDR3 sequences, with roughly a fifth occurring once and the leading ten covering about an eighth. This sample also belongs to another study, concerning T cells in Graves' hyperthyroidism and ophthalmopathy.

Here the sequenced sample was peripheral blood mononuclear cells (PBMCs), taken at new diagnosis, from a patient treated with antithyroid drugs. The receptors stem from a young woman with Graves disease. CDR3s include the opening cysteine and the closing phenylalanine or tryptophan. D genes are given only for firm matches. The listing skips clone size in some rows; elsewhere it reads once, few, many or a size class.

d_gene: NA; v_gene: TRBV3-1; abundance: many; j_gene: TRBJ1-5; len: 14; CDR3nt: TGTGCCAGCAGCCAACCCGGGGCGAGTCAGCCCCAGCATTTT; CDR3aa: CASSQPGASQPQHF
d_gene: NA; v_gene: TRBV19; abundance: many; j_gene: TRBJ2-3; len: 13; CDR3nt: TGTGCCAGTAGTCCCGGGGGCACAGATACGCAGTATTTT; CDR3aa: CASSPGGTDTQYF
d_gene: NA; v_gene: TRBV11-2; abundance: few; j_gene: TRBJ1-2; len: 11; CDR3nt: TGTGCCAGCAGCTACGGGACTGGCTACACCTTC; CDR3aa: CASSYGTGYTF
d_gene: NA; v_gene: TRBV28; abundance: many; j_gene: TRBJ1-1; len: 14; CDR3nt: TGTGCCAGCAGTCCGCACAGGGCGTCCACTGAAGCTTTCTTT; CDR3aa: CASSPHRASTEAFF
d_gene: TRBD2; v_gene: TRBV11-2; abundance: NA; j_gene: TRBJ2-3; len: 16; CDR3nt: TGTGCCAGCAGGGGCCTAGCGGGATTCGGTACAGATACGCAGTATTTT; CDR3aa: CASRGLAGFGTDTQYF
d_gene: TRBD2; v_gene: TRBV12-3/TRBV12-4; abundance: many; j_gene: TRBJ2-3; len: 14; CDR3nt: TGTGCCAGCCGAGCGGGAGGCCGGGGAGATACGCAGTATTTT; CDR3aa: CASRAGGRGDTQYF
d_gene: NA; v_gene: TRBV6-2/TRBV6-3; abundance: many; j_gene: TRBJ1-5; len: 15; CDR3nt: TGTGCCAGCAGTTACCCCCAGCGTCCGAATCAGCCCCAGCATTTT; CDR3aa: CASSYPQRPNQPQHF
d_gene: TRBD2; v_gene: TRBV4-1; abundance: many; j_gene: TRBJ2-5; len: 16; CDR3nt: TGCGCCAGCAGCCAAGGACTAGGGAGGGCAGCAGAGACCCAGTACTTC; CDR3aa: CASSQGLGRAAETQYF
d_gene: NA; v_gene: TRBV27; abundance: many; j_gene: TRBJ2-6; len: 15; CDR3nt: TGTGCCAGCAGTTCCCTAAGCTCTGGGGCCAACGTCCTGACTTTC; CDR3aa: CASSSLSSGANVLTF
d_gene: NA; v_gene: TRBV3-1; abundance: many; j_gene: TRBJ1-1; len: 12; CDR3nt: TGTGCCAGCAGCCTAGTTAACACTGAAGCTTTCTTT; CDR3aa: CASSLVNTEAFF
d_gene: NA; v_gene: TRBV6-2/TRBV6-3; abundance: many; j_gene: TRBJ1-1; len: 13; CDR3nt: TGTGCCAGCAGTTACCTGACGAACACTGAAGCTTTCTTT; CDR3aa: CASSYLTNTEAFF
d_gene: NA; v_gene: TRBV11-2; abundance: many; j_gene: TRBJ2-7; len: 14; CDR3nt: TGTGCCAGCAGCTTAGGCGGGGCCCCCTACGAGCAGTACTTC; CDR3aa: CASSLGGAPYEQYF
d_gene: TRBD1; v_gene: TRBV11-3; abundance: many; j_gene: TRBJ2-1; len: 18; CDR3nt: TGTGCCAGCAGCTTAGAACGCGTTACAGGGGGCGCTTCCAATGAGCAGTTCTTC; CDR3aa: CASSLERVTGGASNEQFF
d_gene: NA; v_gene: TRBV11-1; abundance: few; j_gene: TRBJ1-1; len: 15; CDR3nt: TGTGCCAGCAGCCACCCTGGACAGATGAACACTGAAGCTTTCTTT; CDR3aa: CASSHPGQMNTEAFF
d_gene: NA; v_gene: TRBV28; abundance: many; j_gene: TRBJ2-5; len: 19; CDR3nt: TGTGCCAGCAGTTTTACCCACCACAGGGTGGGGGTACATCAGGAGACCCAGTACTTC; CDR3aa: CASSFTHHRVGVHQETQYF
d_gene: TRBD1; v_gene: TRBV2; abundance: many; j_gene: TRBJ1-5; len: 17; CDR3nt: TGTGCCAGCAGTAAACTTTCCGGGACAGTAAGCAATCAGCCCCAGCATTTT; CDR3aa: CASSKLSGTVSNQPQHF
d_gene: TRBD2; v_gene: TRBV15; abundance: many; j_gene: TRBJ2-5; len: 16; CDR3nt: TGTGCCACCAGCAGAGATACAGCGGGGGGCGGGGAGACCCAGTACTTC; CDR3aa: CATSRDTAGGGETQYF
d_gene: NA; v_gene: TRBV19; abundance: many; j_gene: TRBJ1-2; len: 15; CDR3nt: TGTGCCAGTAGTATAGAGGGCTTCGACCTTAACGGCTACACCTTC; CDR3aa: CASSIEGFDLNGYTF
d_gene: TRBD1; v_gene: TRBV20-1; abundance: many; j_gene: TRBJ1-1; len: 15; CDR3nt: TGCAGTGCTGAGGACAGGGCGAGGAGAAACACTGAAGCTTTCTTT; CDR3aa: CSAEDRARRNTEAFF
d_gene: TRBD2; v_gene: TRBV7-6; abundance: few; j_gene: TRBJ2-2; len: 18; CDR3nt: TGTGCCAGCAGCTTGGTACTAGCGGGAGGGCCGAACACCGGGGAGCTGTTTTTT; CDR3aa: CASSLVLAGGPNTGELFF
d_gene: TRBD1; v_gene: TRBV7-2; abundance: many; j_gene: TRBJ2-7; len: 16; CDR3nt: TGTGCCAGCAGACTTAGGGCCGGACAGGGCTCCTACGAGCAGTACTTC; CDR3aa: CASRLRAGQGSYEQYF
d_gene: NA; v_gene: TRBV9; abundance: few; j_gene: TRBJ2-7; len: 13; CDR3nt: TGTGCCAGCAGCCCCCACGATTTCTACGAGCAGTACTTC; CDR3aa: CASSPHDFYEQYF
d_gene: NA; v_gene: TRBV28; abundance: many; j_gene: TRBJ1-5; len: 14; CDR3nt: TGTGCCAGCATTCCCAGTTTGGCGGGGCAGCCCCAGCATTTT; CDR3aa: CASIPSLAGQPQHF
d_gene: TRBD1; v_gene: TRBV28; abundance: many; j_gene: TRBJ2-7; len: 16; CDR3nt: TGTGCCAGCAGGACAGGGCAAGGGACAGGATATTACGAGCAGTACTTC; CDR3aa: CASRTGQGTGYYEQYF
d_gene: TRBD2; v_gene: TRBV28; abundance: NA; j_gene: TRBJ2-3; len: 19; CDR3nt: TGTGCCAGCAGTTTGACTAGCGCCACCGGGTCCAGCAGCACAGATACGCAGTATTTT; CDR3aa: CASSLTSATGSSSTDTQYF
d_gene: NA; v_gene: TRBV7-9; abundance: NA; j_gene: TRBJ1-4; len: 15; CDR3nt: TGTGCCAGCAGCGCCACAGGGAGAACTAATGAAAAACTGTTTTTT; CDR3aa: CASSATGRTNEKLFF